The present T cell receptor beta chain was sequenced within a study of T cell changes during pregnancy in multiple sclerosis (dated by TCRdb to between 2017 and 2020). Study-level background: Changes in the T cell repertoire over the course of pregnancy were examined in this study in women with multiple sclerosis.

The protocol used for the library was the immunoSEQ multiplex PCR assay. Not all clones reach the TCRdb copy of this immuneACCESS table, which keeps in-frame sequences only. Checked studies attribute under half of the gap to unresolved V genes and leave the rest unexplained. The sample table holds about 38,000 clones, of which around 90% were seen once. Of the sample, about 7% falls within the top ten clones. Taken from cysteine to phenylalanine, the CDR3 has 18 residues. CDR3 DNA is the only sequence kept; it has 54 bases, read in frame from the first base. The germline V gene (reference sequence) supplies CDR1 SEHNR and CDR2 FQNEAQ. V lost 0 bases and J lost 2 bases, and the count of bases not matched to a germline gene is 3. Note on this clone: Which antigen it targets is not known. No base qualities exist here, and no much larger clone lies one base off it.

The TCR sequence derives from a female donor with multiple sclerosis, enrolled in a pregnancy study. The starting material was CD8+ T cells from peripheral blood mononuclear cells, obtained in the third trimester of pregnancy. The rearranged chain carries TRBV7-9 and TRBJ2-3, with TRBD2 matching 15 junction bases. The bases are TGTGCCAGCAGCTTAGCCCGGACTAGCGGGGGGGTCACAGATACGCAGTATTTT. Its protein is CASSLARTSGGVTDTQYF.